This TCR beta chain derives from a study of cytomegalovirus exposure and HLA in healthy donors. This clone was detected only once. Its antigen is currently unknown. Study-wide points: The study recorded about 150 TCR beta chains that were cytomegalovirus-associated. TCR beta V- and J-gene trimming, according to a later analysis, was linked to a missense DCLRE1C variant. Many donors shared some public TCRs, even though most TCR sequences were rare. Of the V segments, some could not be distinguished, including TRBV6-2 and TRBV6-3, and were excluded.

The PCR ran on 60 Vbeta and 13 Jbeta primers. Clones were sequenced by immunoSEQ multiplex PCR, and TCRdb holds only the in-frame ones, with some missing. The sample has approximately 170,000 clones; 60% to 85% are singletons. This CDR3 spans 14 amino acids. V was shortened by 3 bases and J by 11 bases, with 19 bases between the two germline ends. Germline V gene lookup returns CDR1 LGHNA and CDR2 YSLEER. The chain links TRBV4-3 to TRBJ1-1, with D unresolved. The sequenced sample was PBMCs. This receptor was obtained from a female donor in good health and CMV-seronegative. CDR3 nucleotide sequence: TGCGCCAGCAGCCAGGAGCGGGGTGCGACCTCGGCTTTCTTT. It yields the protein CASSQERGATSAFF.